The 20 T cell receptor beta chains in this list originate from one sample, sequenced in a study of blood T cell repertoires in COVID-19. TCRdb keeps only in-frame clones here, not all; method: immunoSEQ multiplex PCR. Of around 310,000 clones listed, about nine tenths were seen once; the top ten hold under 15%. The sample was peripheral blood. These receptors all come from a woman aged 55-70 years with acute or convalescent COVID-19.

V and J are TRBV19 and TRBJ2-5; D may be TRBD1 (6 bases). Germline V gene data show CDR1 as LNHDA and CDR2 as SQIVND (reference sequence). Between the trimmed V and J ends, which lost 1 base and 4 bases, there was a span of 7 bases. This CDR3 has 13 residues. DNA of the CDR3: TGTGCCAGTAGTATAGCAGGGGTAGAGACCCAGTACTTC. It yields the protein CASSIAGVETQYF.

The V gene is TRBV24-1, the J gene TRBJ1-2; TRBD1 matches at 7 bases. The CDR3 length is 15 residues. Looked up from germline, CDR1 is KGHDR and CDR2 is SFDVKD. The ends lost 4 bases at V and 2 bases at J; junction bases unmatched: 6. CDR3 sequence (DNA): TGTGCCACCAGTGACCCTGACAGGGTAAACTATGGCTACACCTTC. This encodes CATSDPDRVNYGYTF.

This rearrangement joins TRBV24-1 to TRBJ2-3; the match to TRBD1 covers 7 bases. The junction had 13 bases not matched to a gene; V was cut back by 4 bases and J by 7 bases. The CDR3 contains 16 residues. Per germline, CDR1 KGHDR and CDR2 SFDVKD. This CDR3 reads CATSEPGRGGRYTQYF. CDR3 coding DNA: TGTGCCACCAGTGAGCCGGGCCGAGGGGGCAGGTATACGCAGTATTTT.

The genes are TRBV5-4 and TRBJ2-5, with 7 positions matching TRBD1. The length of the CDR3 is 16 residues. With V trimmed by 4 bases and J by 0 bases, 9 bases remained unmatched. CDR1 is SGHNT, CDR2 YYREEE, per germline (reference sequence). The CDR3 DNA reads as TGTGCCAGCAGCCCCGGACAGGTTACGTACCAAGAGACCCAGTACTTC. It is translated as CASSPGQVTYQETQYF.

The chain joins TRBV3-1 (or the pseudogene TRBV3-2) to TRBJ2-7; D gene uncertain. Germline assignment: CDR1 LGHDT and CDR2 YNNKEL (reference sequence). This CDR3 contains 17 residues. V was shortened by 1 base and J by 0 bases, with 16 bases between the two germline ends. In nucleotides, the CDR3 is TGTGCCAGCAGCCAAGCATCCGTGGGTGACTTCTCCTACGAGCAGTACTTC. Its protein is CASSQASVGDFSYEQYF.

This clone came up once. The rearrangement links TRBV4-1 to TRBJ2-1; TRBD2 aligns across 11 bases. The V segment lost 0 bases and the J segment 5 bases; nucleotides outside the gene matches: 9. Per the germline V gene, CDR1 is MGHRA and CDR2 is YSYEKL. The CDR3 totals 18 residues. The CDR3 is CASSQDRPSGRIHNEQFF. The CDR3 nucleotides read TGCGCCAGCAGCCAAGATCGGCCTAGCGGGAGGATTCACAATGAGCAGTTCTTC.

The chain employs TRBV7-8 and TRBJ2-7; tentative D call: TRBD1 (5 bases). The V end lost 6 bases, the J end lost 2 bases, and 11 bases lay between the germline ends. The CDR3 totals 13 residues. Germline V gene lookup returns CDR1 SGHVS and CDR2 FQNEAQ. The CDR3 nucleotides read TGTGCCAGCAGTGACCTCAGGGCCTACGAGCAGTACTTC. Its translation is CASSDLRAYEQYF.

V and J are TRBV27 and TRBJ2-1; 13 nucleotides agree with TRBD2. Looked up from germline, CDR1 is MNHEY and CDR2 is SMNVEV (reference sequence). The V gene end was trimmed by 7 bases and the J gene end by 9 bases; junction bases not matched to a gene: 12. This CDR3 comprises 16 residues. The CDR3 region is CASTPERTSGSGEQFF. Written as DNA, the CDR3 is TGTGCCAGCACCCCAGAAAGGACTAGCGGGAGTGGTGAGCAGTTCTTC.

For the CDR3, the DNA is TGTGCCAGCAGCTTAGGACTAGCCGAAGAGACCCAGTACTTC. Translated, it gives CASSLGLAEETQYF. V and J are TRBV7-9 and TRBJ2-5, with TRBD2 matching over 7 bases. V lost 1 base, J lost 3 bases, and 2 bases stayed unmatched. Germline V lookup: CDR1 SEHNR, CDR2 FQNEAQ (reference sequence). There are 14 residues in the CDR3. The full variable domain, its missing parts supplied by reference TRBV7-9 and TRBJ2-5, is DTGVSQNPRHKITKRGQNVTFRCDPISEHNRLYWYRQTLGQGPEFLTYFQNEAQLEKSRLLSDRFSAERPKGSFSTLEIQRTEQGDSAMYLCASSLGLAEETQYFGPGTRLLVL.

This clone appeared once. The V and J genes are TRBV21-1 and TRBJ2-7; whether TRBD1, the table's D call, matches the DNA was not checked. TRBV21-1 is shown as a pseudogene. The CDR3 has 16 amino acids. The CDR3 region has the DNA TGTGCCAGCAGGGAAGACAGGGGGCATAAAGTCTACGAGCAGTACTTC. Translated: CASREDRGHKVYEQYF.

In DNA, the CDR3 is TGTGCCCTCAGGACAGCTACTGTCCCATCCCATTATGGCTACACCTTC. Residues: CALRTATVPSHYGYTF. This chain joins TRBV21-1 and TRBJ1-2; the D call TRBD1 from the table was never checked on the DNA. TRBV21-1 is classified as a pseudogene. The CDR3 has 16 amino acids.

CDR3 loop: CASSQGGPDTQYF. CDR3 DNA sequence: TGTGCCAGCAGCCAAGGAGGGCCCGATACGCAGTATTTT. The chain couples TRBV3-1 (or the pseudogene TRBV3-2) to TRBJ2-3, with D perhaps TRBD2 (5 bases). Trimming cost V 1 base and J 6 bases, with 8 bases left between them. The CDR3 covers 13 residues. Germline CDR1 is LGHDT and CDR2 is YNNKEL (reference sequence).

This clone came up once. This chain links TRBV3-1 (or the pseudogene TRBV3-2) with TRBJ1-2; D not resolved. Germline V gives CDR1 LGHDT, CDR2 YNNKEL (reference sequence). Between the trimmed V and J ends, which lost 0 bases and 5 bases, there was a span of 7 bases. This CDR3 comprises 13 residues. CDR3 loop: CASSQDSLYGYTF. CDR3 DNA sequence: TGTGCCAGCAGCCAAGATTCCCTTTATGGCTACACCTTC.

With respect to this clone: One end of the junction varies from germline; a read error may be responsible. The chain recombines TRBV7-2 with TRBJ1-2, with 7 bases lining up with TRBD1. The CDR3 totals 11 residues. Germline V gene sequence: CDR1 SGHTA, CDR2 FQGNSA. The CDR3 sequence: CASSNPGQSFF. The CDR3 nucleotides are TGTGCCAGCAGCAACCCGGGACAGAGTTTCTTC.

This clone occurred once. The CDR3 region is CASSLPLAGGYEQYF. The CDR3 nucleotides read TGTGCCAGCAGTTTACCCCTAGCGGGAGGCTACGAGCAGTACTTC. The chain combines TRBV28 with TRBJ2-7; 11 bases line up with TRBD2. The CDR3 runs to 15 residues. Germline CDR1 MDHEN, CDR2 SYDVKM. Trimming cost V 2 bases and J 3 bases; bases outside gene matches: 3.

The chain combines TRBV18 with TRBJ1-4; D gene ambiguous. The V and J ends lost 1 base and 1 base respectively, with 7 bases between them. Germline V lookup: CDR1 KGHSH, CDR2 LQKENI. This CDR3 spans 15 amino acids. CDR3 protein: CASSPREGTNEKLFF. In nucleotides, the CDR3 is TGTGCCAGCTCACCACGGGAGGGAACTAATGAAAAACTGTTTTTT.

V is TRBV5-4 and J is TRBJ2-5, with 7 bases matching TRBD1. This CDR3 contains 13 residues. Unmatched junction bases numbered 1, after V lost 0 bases and J lost 5 bases. Per germline, CDR1 SGHNT and CDR2 YYREEE (reference sequence). The CDR3 reads CASSLVRGETQYF. The CDR3 DNA reads TGTGCCAGCAGCTTGGTCAGGGGGGAGACCCAGTACTTC.

The chain combines TRBV4-3 with TRBJ2-2, with TRBD1 as a possible D gene (5 bases). This CDR3 region has 16 residues. Germline V gene data show CDR1 as LGHNA and CDR2 as YSLEER. Trimming stripped 0 bases from V and 5 bases from J, with 13 bases between. The CDR3 DNA reads TGCGCCAGCAGCCAAGATAGGGGCATATGGACCGGGGAGCTGTTTTTT. It translates to CASSQDRGIWTGELFF.

The chain has TRBV28 and TRBJ1-5; 9 nucleotides agree with TRBD1. With 5 bases clipped from V and 7 bases from J, the junction kept 6 bases outside the gene matches. This CDR3 comprises 14 residues. Germline lookup yields CDR1 MDHEN and CDR2 SYDVKM. The CDR3 is CASSATGGTQPQHF. CDR3 sequence (DNA): TGTGCCAGCAGTGCGACAGGGGGAACGCAGCCCCAGCATTTT.

The chain couples TRBV6-1 to TRBJ1-5, with no clear D. The V and J ends lost 3 bases and 7 bases respectively, with 13 bases between them. In germline, CDR1 is MNHNS, CDR2 SASEGT. The CDR3 runs 14 residues. The CDR3 here is CASSESGKRQPQHF. CDR3 bases: TGTGCCAGCAGTGAGTCAGGAAAAAGACAGCCCCAGCATTTT.